The entry below describes one T cell receptor beta chain. The antigen is unknown. PCR amplification relied on 60 Vbeta primers (plus 13 Jbeta primers). The protocol was immunoSEQ multiplex PCR, while the TCRdb copy is restricted to in-frame clones and leaves out a portion. The table lists approximately 150,000 clones, 70% to 85% of them singletons. This entry is derived from a study of cytomegalovirus exposure and HLA in healthy donors. Study-level findings and limits: Within a later analysis, the majority of CMV-associated TCR beta chains appeared HLA-restricted. Associated with HLA alleles at 0.05 false discovery rate in a later analysis were around 17,000 TCR beta sequences. Presence/absence comparisons presumed near-even sequencing depth among donors. According to an earlier analysis, most TCR beta V segments yielded productive rearrangements about 87% or about 30% of the time.

The length of the CDR3 is 14 residues. Germline V gene sequence: CDR1 MNHEY, CDR2 SMNVEV (reference sequence). Sequencing used PBMCs. The sequence was obtained from a male donor in good health and CMV-seronegative. The chain carries TRBV27 and TRBJ2-1, with D perhaps matching TRBD2 (6 bases). CDR3 amino acids: CVASPAGPYNEQFF. CDR3 bases: TGTGTCGCCTCTCCAGCGGGCCCGTACAATGAGCAGTTCTTC.